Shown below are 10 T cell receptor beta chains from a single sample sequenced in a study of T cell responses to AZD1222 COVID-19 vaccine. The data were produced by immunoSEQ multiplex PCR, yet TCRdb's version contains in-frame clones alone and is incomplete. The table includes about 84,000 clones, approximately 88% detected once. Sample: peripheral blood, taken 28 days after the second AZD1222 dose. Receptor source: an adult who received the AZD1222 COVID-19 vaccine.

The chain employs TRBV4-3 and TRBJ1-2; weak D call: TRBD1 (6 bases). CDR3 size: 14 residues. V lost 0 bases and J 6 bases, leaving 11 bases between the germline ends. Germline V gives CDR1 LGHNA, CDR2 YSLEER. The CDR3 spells CASSQEGRGNGYTF. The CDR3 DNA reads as TGCGCCAGCAGCCAAGAAGGCAGGGGAAATGGCTACACCTTC.

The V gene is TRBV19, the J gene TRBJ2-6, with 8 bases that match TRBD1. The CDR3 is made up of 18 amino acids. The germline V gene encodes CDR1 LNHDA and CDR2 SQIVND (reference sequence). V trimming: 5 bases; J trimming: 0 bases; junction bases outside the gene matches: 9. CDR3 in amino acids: CASSLRDRLFSGANVLTF. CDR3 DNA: TGTGCCAGTAGTCTCCGGGACAGGTTATTCTCTGGGGCCAACGTCCTGACTTTC.

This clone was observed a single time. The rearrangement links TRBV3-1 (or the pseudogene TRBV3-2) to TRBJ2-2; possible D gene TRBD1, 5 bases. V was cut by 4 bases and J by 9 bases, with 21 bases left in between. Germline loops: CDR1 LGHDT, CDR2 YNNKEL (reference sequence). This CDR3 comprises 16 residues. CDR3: CASSPHPDKGQRELFF. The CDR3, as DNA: TGTGCCAGCAGCCCCCACCCGGACAAGGGTCAGCGGGAGCTGTTTTTT.

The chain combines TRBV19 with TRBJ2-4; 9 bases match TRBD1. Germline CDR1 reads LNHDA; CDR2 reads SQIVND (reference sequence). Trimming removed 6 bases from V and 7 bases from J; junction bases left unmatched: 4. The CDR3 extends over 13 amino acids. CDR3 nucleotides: TGTGCCAGTAGACGACAGGGGGGGAACATTCAGTACTTC. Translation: CASRRQGGNIQYF.

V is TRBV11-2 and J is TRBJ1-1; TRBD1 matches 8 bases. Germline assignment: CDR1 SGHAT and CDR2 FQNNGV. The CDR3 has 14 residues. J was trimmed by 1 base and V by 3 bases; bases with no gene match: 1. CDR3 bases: TGTGCCAGCAGCTTTGGACAGGGGAACACTGAAGCTTTCTTT. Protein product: CASSFGQGNTEAFF.

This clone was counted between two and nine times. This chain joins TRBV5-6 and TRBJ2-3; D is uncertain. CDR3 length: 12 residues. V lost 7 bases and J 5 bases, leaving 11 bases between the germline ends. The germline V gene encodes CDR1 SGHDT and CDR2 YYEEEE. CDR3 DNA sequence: TGTGCCAGCGCGGCAGGTGGAGATACGCAGTATTTT. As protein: CASAAGGDTQYF. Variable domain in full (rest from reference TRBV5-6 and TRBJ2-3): DAGVTQSPTHLIKTRGQQVTLRCSPKSGHDTVSWYQQALGQGPQFIFQYYEEEERQRGNFPDRFSGHQFPNYSSELNVNALLLGDSALYLCASAAGGDTQYFGPGTRLTVL.

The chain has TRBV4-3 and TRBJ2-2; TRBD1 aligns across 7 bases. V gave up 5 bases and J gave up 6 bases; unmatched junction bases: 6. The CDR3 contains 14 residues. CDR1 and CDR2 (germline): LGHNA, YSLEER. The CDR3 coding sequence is TGCGCCAGCAGCGTAACAGGGGTGGCCGGGGAGCTGTTTTTT. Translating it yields CASSVTGVAGELFF.

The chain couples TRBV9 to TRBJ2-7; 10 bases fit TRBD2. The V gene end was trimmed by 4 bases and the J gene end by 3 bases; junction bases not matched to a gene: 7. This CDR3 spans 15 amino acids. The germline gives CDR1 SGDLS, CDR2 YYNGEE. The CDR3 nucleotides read TGTGCCAGCAGCCCTAGCGGGGGAAGGGTCTACGAGCAGTACTTC. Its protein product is CASSPSGGRVYEQYF.

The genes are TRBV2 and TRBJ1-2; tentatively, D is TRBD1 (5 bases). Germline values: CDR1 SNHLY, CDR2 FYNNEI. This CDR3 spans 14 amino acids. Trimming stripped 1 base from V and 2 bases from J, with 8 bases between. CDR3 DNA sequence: TGTGCCAGCAGTGAAGGGACACGGAACTATGGCTACACCTTC. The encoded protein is CASSEGTRNYGYTF.

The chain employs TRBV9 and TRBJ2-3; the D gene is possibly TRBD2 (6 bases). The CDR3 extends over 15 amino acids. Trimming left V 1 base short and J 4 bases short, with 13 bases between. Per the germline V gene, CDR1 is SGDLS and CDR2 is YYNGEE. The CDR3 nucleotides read TGTGCCAGCAGCGTAATACCGGGGGTAGCAGATACGCAGTATTTT. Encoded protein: CASSVIPGVADTQYF.